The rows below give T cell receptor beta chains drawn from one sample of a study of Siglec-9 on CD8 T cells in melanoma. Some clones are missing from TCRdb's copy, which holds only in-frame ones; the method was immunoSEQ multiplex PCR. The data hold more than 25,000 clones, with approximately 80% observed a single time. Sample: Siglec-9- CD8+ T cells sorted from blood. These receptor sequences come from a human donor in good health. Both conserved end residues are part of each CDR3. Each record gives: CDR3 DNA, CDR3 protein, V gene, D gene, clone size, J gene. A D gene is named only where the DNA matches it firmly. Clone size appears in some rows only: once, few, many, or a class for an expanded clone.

TGTGCCAGCAGCTTGGCAGGGACTAGCTACACAGATACGCAGTATTTT | CASSLAGTSYTDTQYF | TRBV5-6 | TRBD2 | NA | TRBJ2-3
TGTGCCAGCAGCCCCTCCGACCTACGTCCAGATACGCAGTATTTT | CASSPSDLRPDTQYF | TRBV27 | NA | NA | TRBJ2-3
TGCGCCAGCAGCCAAGATGAGGGGGGCGATCAGCCCCAGCATTTT | CASSQDEGGDQPQHF | TRBV4-1 | NA | NA | TRBJ1-5
TGTGCCAGCAGTGAAGTGGGGAGGCAGGGGTCCGGGAAACTGTTTTTT | CASSEVGRQGSGKLFF | TRBV6-1 | NA | NA | TRBJ1-4
TGTGCCACCAGCGAACTAGGGACAGTCCCCCCTGAGGCCGGGGAGCTGTTTTTT | CATSELGTVPPEAGELFF | TRBV15 | TRBD1 | NA | TRBJ2-2
TGTGCCGGCAGTTTCACGTCGGACGGGGACCTCGACGAGCAGTACTTC | CAGSFTSDGDLDEQYF | TRBV6-5 | NA | NA | TRBJ2-7
TGTGCCAGCAGCGTTGACAGGGGGCTTCGGGGGAGCACTGAAGCTTTCTTT | CASSVDRGLRGSTEAFF | TRBV5-4 | TRBD1 | NA | TRBJ1-1
TGCGCCAGCAGTGGTGGACTAGCGGGGGACGAGCAGTACTTC | CASSGGLAGDEQYF | TRBV10-1 | TRBD2 | NA | TRBJ2-7
TGTGCCAGTAGTATAGATCTTTGGGGGCTCGCCTATGGCTACACCTTC | CASSIDLWGLAYGYTF | TRBV19 | NA | NA | TRBJ1-2
TGTGCCAGCAAAGAAGGCAGGGGCGGACATTCACCCCTCCACTTT | CASKEGRGGHSPLHF | TRBV2 | NA | NA | TRBJ1-6
TGTGCCAGCAGCCTGATCGTGACCTCCGGGGAGCTGTTTTTT | CASSLIVTSGELFF | TRBV5-6 | NA | NA | TRBJ2-2
TGTGCCAGCAGCCCCTTAGGCGGAGTCACTGAAGCTTTCTTT | CASSPLGGVTEAFF | TRBV7-9 | NA | NA | TRBJ1-1
TGTGCCATCAGTGAGTCGAAGGGAACACGGGAAGATGAGCAGTTCTTC | CAISESKGTREDEQFF | TRBV10-3 | NA | NA | TRBJ2-1
TGTGCCAGCAGCTCCGGACAGGGAGTGGACTACGAGCAGTACTTC | CASSSGQGVDYEQYF | TRBV7-6 | TRBD1 | few | TRBJ2-7
TGTGCCAGCTCCCTTAGGAGCGGGCCTAGCACAGATACGCAGTATTTT | CASSLRSGPSTDTQYF | TRBV18 | NA | NA | TRBJ2-3
TGTGCCAGCAGCGCCGACAGAGCCTCTGGAAACACCATATATTTT | CASSADRASGNTIYF | TRBV13 | NA | NA | TRBJ1-3
TGTGCCAGCAGCTTATCCCGCAGAGCTGATGAGCAGTTCTTC | CASSLSRRADEQFF | TRBV11-3 | NA | NA | TRBJ2-1
TGTGCCAGCAGCCCTGGGACAGCCACTGAAGCTTTCTTT | CASSPGTATEAFF | TRBV9 | TRBD1 | few | TRBJ1-1
TGCAGCGTAGAAAGTGGGGCTGCTCTGTTTTTT | CSVESGAALFF | TRBV29-1 | NA | NA | TRBJ1-4
TGTGCCAGTACCCAACTACAGGGCAATCAGCCCCAGCATTTT | CASTQLQGNQPQHF | TRBV19 | NA | few | TRBJ1-5
TGCAGCGCTGGACAGGGGGGAACTGAAGCTTTCTTT | CSAGQGGTEAFF | TRBV29-1 | TRBD1 | once | TRBJ1-1
TGTGCCAGCACCCTTTGGGGGGAGGATGAAAAACTGTTTTTT | CASTLWGEDEKLFF | TRBV7-8 | NA | NA | TRBJ1-4
TGTGCCAGCAGCTTAGGTCCAGGGGTAAACTATGGCTACACCTTC | CASSLGPGVNYGYTF | TRBV11-2 | NA | NA | TRBJ1-2
TGTGCCAGCTCATTGGTCAATGAGCAGTTCTTC | CASSLVNEQFF | TRBV18 | NA | once | TRBJ2-1
TGTGCCAGCAGCCAAGGGACTGGCACCGGGGAGCTGTTTTTT | CASSQGTGTGELFF | TRBV4-2 | NA | few | TRBJ2-2
TGTGCCAGCAGCCTGAATCACCTAGGGGGCGGTGGCTACACCTTC | CASSLNHLGGGGYTF | TRBV7-2 | TRBD1 | NA | TRBJ1-2
TGTGCCAGCAGCATTTGGACAGGGGACTACGGCGGGGAGCTGTTTTTT | CASSIWTGDYGGELFF | TRBV11-2 | TRBD1 | NA | TRBJ2-2
TGTGCCAGCAGTTACTCGTTGGGGATCGGGGAGCTGTTTTTT | CASSYSLGIGELFF | TRBV6-6 | NA | NA | TRBJ2-2
TGTGCCAGCAGGTGGGGGGACAGGCGCACAGATACGCAGTATTTT | CASRWGDRRTDTQYF | TRBV27 | TRBD1 | NA | TRBJ2-3
TGCGCCAGCAGCACCGGGGTGAACACTGAAGCTTTCTTT | CASSTGVNTEAFF | TRBV10-1 | NA | few | TRBJ1-1
TGTGCCAGCAGTTTATTGGGTACCGGAAGGGGTGAGCAGTTCTTC | CASSLLGTGRGEQFF | TRBV28 | NA | NA | TRBJ2-1
TGTGCCAGTAGTATTTTACTCCGCGGGTCCACCGGGGAGCTGTTTTTT | CASSILLRGSTGELFF | TRBV19 | NA | NA | TRBJ2-2
TGCGCCAGCTCTGACAGGGTGGATGGCTACACCTTC | CASSDRVDGYTF | TRBV5-1 | TRBD1 | once | TRBJ1-2
TGTGCCAGCAGCGAGAAGCGGGTAACGGAAGAGACCCAGTACTTC | CASSEKRVTEETQYF | TRBV7-9 | NA | NA | TRBJ2-5
TGTGCCAGCAGCTTCGGACACCTGTGGATCGCCTTC | CASSFGHLWIAF | TRBV7-9 | NA | NA | TRBJ1-2
TGTGCCAGCAGTTTACCACCTTTTACTGAAGCTTTCTTT | CASSLPPFTEAFF | TRBV27 | NA | few | TRBJ1-1
TGTGCCAGCAGTATTACATGGCCACTTTACAATGAGCAGTTCTTC | CASSITWPLYNEQFF | TRBV27 | NA | NA | TRBJ2-1
TGTGCCTGGAGTCCAAGAGTCGGACAGATATATGGCTACACCTTC | CAWSPRVGQIYGYTF | TRBV30 | NA | once | TRBJ1-2
TGTGCCAGCAGCCTAGTAGGGGGTGCAGATACGCAGTATTTT | CASSLVGGADTQYF | TRBV11-2 | NA | NA | TRBJ2-3
TGTGCCAGCTCACCAAAGTCGGAGCTGGTCACTGAAGCTTTCTTT | CASSPKSELVTEAFF | TRBV18 | NA | NA | TRBJ1-1
TGTGCCAGCAGGCGAAGGACAGGGGTGCGGGAAAAACTGTTTTTT | CASRRRTGVREKLFF | TRBV27 | TRBD1 | NA | TRBJ1-4
TGTGCCAGCAGCTCGAACCGGGCGGACTACTCTGGAAACACCATATATTTT | CASSSNRADYSGNTIYF | TRBV7-9 | NA | once | TRBJ1-3
TGTGCCAGCAGCCGTAACCCGGACAAGCCCACCGCTAACTATGGCTACACCTTC | CASSRNPDKPTANYGYTF | TRBV5-5 | NA | NA | TRBJ1-2
TGTGCCAGCAGTTTATCTCTAGCGGGAGGGCCTCGGGAGCAGTTCTTC | CASSLSLAGGPREQFF | TRBV27 | TRBD2 | NA | TRBJ2-1
TGTGCCAGCAGCCTCACAGGGGGCTCAGGTCAGCCCCAGCATTTT | CASSLTGGSGQPQHF | TRBV27 | TRBD1 | few | TRBJ1-5
TGTGCCAGCAGCTCGAGACAGTACAATCAGCCCCAGCATTTT | CASSSRQYNQPQHF | TRBV5-8 | NA | once | TRBJ1-5
TGTGCCAGCAGCCTCAGTCCCTTCACTGAAGCTTTCTTT | CASSLSPFTEAFF | TRBV7-2 | NA | NA | TRBJ1-1
TGTGCCAGCAGTTTATCGGTTAAGGGGACAGGGAGTGGCTACACCTTC | CASSLSVKGTGSGYTF | TRBV27 | TRBD1 | NA | TRBJ1-2
TGTGCCAGCAGCAAAGAGGAGGCGGGGGATTACTCTGGAAACACCATATATTTT | CASSKEEAGDYSGNTIYF | TRBV21-1 | NA | NA | TRBJ1-3
TGCGCCAGCAGTGAGCTTCGGGGTGACGAGCAGTTCTTC | CASSELRGDEQFF | TRBV10-2 | NA | NA | TRBJ2-1
TGTGCCAGCGGCCTGACAGGGGGCGATGCCACTGAAGCTTTCTTT | CASGLTGGDATEAFF | TRBV27 | TRBD1 | NA | TRBJ1-1
TGTGCCAGTAGTATTGGCATTACCTACGAGCAGTACTTC | CASSIGITYEQYF | TRBV19 | NA | NA | TRBJ2-7
TGCGCCAGCAGTGAGTCAACAGGGATCGGGACAGATACGCAGTATTTT | CASSESTGIGTDTQYF | TRBV10-1 | NA | NA | TRBJ2-3
TGTGCCAGCAGCGGACAGGGAATCTCCTACGAGCAGTACTTC | CASSGQGISYEQYF | TRBV2 | TRBD1 | NA | TRBJ2-7
TGTGCCAGCAGCCTATTGGGACAGGGAAACACAGATACGCAGTATTTT | CASSLLGQGNTDTQYF | TRBV5-6 | TRBD1 | NA | TRBJ2-3
TGTGCCAGCAGTTTATCGCGGGGATTGAACACTGAAGCTTTCTTT | CASSLSRGLNTEAFF | TRBV27 | NA | NA | TRBJ1-1
TGTGCCAGCAGTAGGGGGAACGAGCAGTACTTC | CASSRGNEQYF | TRBV2 | NA | NA | TRBJ2-7